This is a list of T cell receptor beta chains from one sample in a study of CD8 T cells in ankylosing spondylitis. TCRdb itself ran the 5' RACE reads through MiXCR, one entry per CDR3 protein. Of about 240,000 distinct CDR3 sequences in the sample, 8.6% are singletons; the top ten hold 6.5% to 7%. Sequencing input: blood, either unsorted or a sorted T cell fraction (not recorded which). These receptors all come from a male donor with ankylosing spondylitis or in good health (not recorded which). Both conserved end residues are part of each CDR3. D genes are given only for firm matches. Clone size is not always given. Where it is, it says once, few, many or a class for expanded clones.

clone size: few; V gene: TRBV6-1; D gene: TRBD2; J gene: TRBJ2-1; CDR3 DNA: TGTGCCAGCAAAGTCGCGGGGGGGTTCTATGAGCAGTTCTTC; CDR3 protein: CASKVAGGFYEQFF
clone size: many; V gene: TRBV5-1; D gene: TRBD1; J gene: TRBJ1-5; CDR3 DNA: TGCGCCAGCAGCTTGGGCGGGGACAGTTCACAGCCCCAGCATTTT; CDR3 protein: CASSLGGDSSQPQHF
clone size: many; V gene: TRBV20-1; D gene: TRBD1; J gene: TRBJ2-7; CDR3 DNA: TGCAGTGCTAGAGAAGGGACAGGGCCTAACTACGAGCAGTACTTC; CDR3 protein: CSAREGTGPNYEQYF
clone size: few; V gene: TRBV4-3; D gene: -; J gene: TRBJ2-6; CDR3 DNA: TGCGCCAGCAGCCAAGATCGTCTGGGCACTGGGGCCAACGTCCTGACTTTC; CDR3 protein: CASSQDRLGTGANVLTF
clone size: many; V gene: TRBV5-6; D gene: TRBD1; J gene: TRBJ1-6; CDR3 DNA: TGTGCCAGCAGCCCTCCGGACAGGGCTTATTCACCCCTCCACTTT; CDR3 protein: CASSPPDRAYSPLHF
clone size: few; V gene: TRBV6-1; D gene: -; J gene: TRBJ2-3; CDR3 DNA: TGTGCCACCAGAGGAGGAACTAGCACAGATACGCAGTATTTT; CDR3 protein: CATRGGTSTDTQYF
clone size: many; V gene: TRBV29-1; D gene: TRBD1; J gene: TRBJ2-7; CDR3 DNA: TGCAGCGCTGTGGACAGGGGCTCCTACGAGCAGTACTTC; CDR3 protein: CSAVDRGSYEQYF
clone size: many; V gene: TRBV6-1; D gene: TRBD2; J gene: TRBJ2-1; CDR3 DNA: TGTGCCAGCAGTGAAACGGTAGCGGGGCCCCGAAAAAGCTCCTACAATGAGCAGTTCTTC; CDR3 protein: CASSETVAGPRKSSYNEQFF
clone size: many; V gene: TRBV12-3/TRBV12-4; D gene: TRBD2; J gene: TRBJ2-1; CDR3 DNA: TGTGCCAGCAGCCGACTAGCGGGAGGGACTTACAATGAGCAGTTCTTC; CDR3 protein: CASSRLAGGTYNEQFF
clone size: many; V gene: TRBV30; D gene: TRBD1; J gene: TRBJ2-3; CDR3 DNA: TGTGCCTGGAACAGGGGCTCCACAGATACGCAGTATTTT; CDR3 protein: CAWNRGSTDTQYF
clone size: many; V gene: TRBV20-1; D gene: -; J gene: TRBJ2-7; CDR3 DNA: TGCAGTGCTAGGGCCGTCAGTGGACACGAGCAGTACTTC; CDR3 protein: CSARAVSGHEQYF
clone size: many; V gene: TRBV9; D gene: -; J gene: TRBJ2-5; CDR3 DNA: TGTGCCAGCAGCGAGGGGGGGAGGAGTCGTAAAGAGACCCAGTACTTC; CDR3 protein: CASSEGGRSRKETQYF
clone size: few; V gene: TRBV12-3/TRBV12-4; D gene: -; J gene: TRBJ1-4; CDR3 DNA: TGTGCCAGCAGCCGTCAGCAATTAGCGGGTGAAAAACTGTTTTTT; CDR3 protein: CASSRQQLAGEKLFF
clone size: many; V gene: TRBV20-1; D gene: TRBD1; J gene: TRBJ1-4; CDR3 DNA: TGCAGTGCGGGACAGGGAGGTGGCGAAAAACTGTTTTTT; CDR3 protein: CSAGQGGGEKLFF
clone size: -; V gene: TRBV4-3; D gene: -; J gene: TRBJ1-2; CDR3 DNA: TGCGCCAGCAGCCAAGATCGCGGGGGAACCTATGGCTACACCTTC; CDR3 protein: CASSQDRGGTYGYTF
clone size: -; V gene: TRBV7-2; D gene: -; J gene: TRBJ2-7; CDR3 DNA: TGTGCCAGCAGCCTCCTACAGGGTTCTTCCTACGAGCAGTACTTC; CDR3 protein: CASSLLQGSSYEQYF
clone size: many; V gene: TRBV3-1; D gene: -; J gene: TRBJ1-1; CDR3 DNA: TGTGCCAGCAAGGGAGGGGGAATGAACACTGAAGCTTTCTTT; CDR3 protein: CASKGGGMNTEAFF
clone size: few; V gene: TRBV18; D gene: TRBD2; J gene: TRBJ2-1; CDR3 DNA: TGTGCCAGCTCACCTCTGACTAGCGGGAGACCTGAGCAGTTCTTC; CDR3 protein: CASSPLTSGRPEQFF
clone size: many; V gene: TRBV5-4; D gene: TRBD1; J gene: TRBJ2-2; CDR3 DNA: TGTGCCAGCGGGGGACAGGGAAACACCGGGGAGCTGTTTTTT; CDR3 protein: CASGGQGNTGELFF
clone size: -; V gene: TRBV6-2/TRBV6-3; D gene: TRBD1; J gene: TRBJ1-2; CDR3 DNA: TGTGCCAGCAGTAAGACGACAGGGGGACACTATGGCTACACCTTC; CDR3 protein: CASSKTTGGHYGYTF